This TCR beta chain was captured in a study of human T cells and chemical hapten exposure. As for the study in general: The patient population, which was mostly female, had alopecia areata, totalis or universalis.

Points from the study as a whole: Controls formed significantly fewer large CDR3 similarity clusters than expanded TCRs did. TCRs above 1 in 1000 frequency stayed constant with DPC sensitization.

Via MiXCR, TCRdb re-called the RACE reads, giving one row per CDR3 protein. The sample shows about 57,000 distinct CDR3 sequences, approximately 9.3% of them seen only once. This clonotype has only a few counts. Its antigen is not known. The V segment lost 5 bases and the J segment 4 bases; nucleotides outside the gene matches: 3. This CDR3 has 13 amino acids. Germline assignment: CDR1 SEHNR and CDR2 FQNEAQ (reference sequence). Time point denoted: patch test 1, 2 weeks after DPC sensitization. The treatment denotes: therapeutic diphenylcyclopropenone sensitization with weekly scalp DPC. Here the sequenced sample was whole blood, taken in connection with sensitization to the hapten diphenylcyclopropenone (DPC). The chain recombines TRBV7-9 with TRBJ1-1; 8 bases align to TRBD1. This TCR was sampled from a woman aged 40-49 years with alopecia areata. Some clones in this sample may be carry-over from other donors' samples. The CDR3 here is CASSIQGATEAFF. The CDR3 bases are TGTGCCAGCAGCATTCAGGGGGCCACTGAAGCTTTCTTT.